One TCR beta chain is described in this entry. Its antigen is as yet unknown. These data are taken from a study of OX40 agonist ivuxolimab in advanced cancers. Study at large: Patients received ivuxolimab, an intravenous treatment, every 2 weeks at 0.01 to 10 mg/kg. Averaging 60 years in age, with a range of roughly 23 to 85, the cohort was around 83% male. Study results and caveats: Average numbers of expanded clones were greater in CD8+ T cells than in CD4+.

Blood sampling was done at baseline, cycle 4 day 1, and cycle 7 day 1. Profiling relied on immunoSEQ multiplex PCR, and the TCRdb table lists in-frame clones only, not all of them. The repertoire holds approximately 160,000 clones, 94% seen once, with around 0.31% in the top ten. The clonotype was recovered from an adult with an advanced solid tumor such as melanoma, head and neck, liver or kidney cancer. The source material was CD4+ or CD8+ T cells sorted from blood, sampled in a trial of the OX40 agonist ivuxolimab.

In nucleotides, the CDR3 is TGTGCCAGCAGCTTATACAGGGGACCAACTAATGAAAAACTGTTTTTT. Its translation: CASSLYRGPTNEKLFF. The chain couples TRBV5-4 to TRBJ1-4; 7 positions match TRBD1. Trimming at V came to 2 bases and at J to 0 bases, leaving 4 bases not matched to a gene. CDR1 is SGHNT, CDR2 YYREEE, per germline (reference sequence). This CDR3 spans 16 amino acids.